The 11 T cell receptor beta chains reported below all come from one sample, sequenced in a study of CD8+CD57+ T cells in acquired aplastic anemia. Template material for TCR beta VDJ and CDR3 profiling consisted of genomic DNA. TCRdb redid the calling of the reads with MiXCR, one entry per CDR3 protein. The profile covers about 120,000 distinct CDR3 sequences, with under 65% appearing a single time and 29% taken by the ten largest. Patients who underwent sequencing had shown CD8+CD57+ cell expansion by flow cytometry. The sequencing input was sorted CD4+, CD8+, or CD8+CD57+ T cells (not recorded which) from PBMCs. The receptors come from a human donor with aplastic anemia.

The J gene is TRBJ2-1, the V gene TRBV20-1, with 12 positions matching TRBD2. The CDR3 covers 19 residues. V gave up 3 bases and J gave up 6 bases; unmatched junction bases: 18. In germline, CDR1 is DFQATT, CDR2 SNEGSKA (reference sequence). CDR3 amino acids: CSARVFGLAGGPSANEQFF. The DNA for the CDR3 is TGCAGTGCTAGGGTCTTCGGCCTAGCGGGGGGGCCGTCGGCCAATGAGCAGTTCTTC.

This clonotype was found once. The chain is built from TRBV7-9 and TRBJ1-6, with 7 nucleotides matching TRBD1. The V gene end was trimmed by 7 bases and the J gene end by 7 bases; junction bases not matched to a gene: 7. The CDR3 is 14 residues long. CDR1 is SEHNR, CDR2 FQNEAQ, per germline (reference sequence). The CDR3 coding sequence is TGTGCCAGCATAGGCGAGGGACAGAATTCACCCCTCCACTTT. Translation gives CASIGEGQNSPLHF.

The sample holds many counts of this clonotype. V is TRBV6-5 and J is TRBJ2-7, with D maybe TRBD1 (6 bases). Germline lookup yields CDR1 MNHEY and CDR2 SVGAGI. The CDR3 is 15 residues long. V dropped 0 bases and J dropped 3 bases, with 12 bases sitting between them. CDR3 protein: CASSYSGTGIYEQYF. The CDR3 DNA reads as TGTGCCAGCAGTTACTCGGGCACAGGGATCTACGAGCAGTACTTC.

The chain links TRBV15 to TRBJ1-5; maybe TRBD1 (6 bases). The CDR3 spans 16 residues. The germline gives CDR1 LNHNV, CDR2 YYDKDF (reference sequence). V lost 3 bases and J lost 2, with 14 bases in between. CDR3 DNA: TGTGCCACCAGCAGGGACGTACAGGGTGGCAATCAGCCCCAGCATTTT. It is translated as CATSRDVQGGNQPQHF.

A few counts support this clonotype. The chain carries TRBV10-3 and TRBJ1-6; D unclear. CDR1 ENHRY and CDR2 SYGVKD come from the germline V gene. The V and J ends lost 9 bases and 5 bases respectively, with 11 bases between them. The CDR3 consists of 13 residues. The CDR3, as DNA: TGTGCCATTCAGACTGAGGATAATTCACCCCTCCACTTT. Protein: CAIQTEDNSPLHF.

CDR3 sequence reads: CASNRYTGELFF. CDR3 bases: TGTGCCAGCAATCGGTACACCGGGGAGCTGTTTTTT. V gene TRBV2 combines with J gene TRBJ2-2; no firm D call. The germline V gene has CDR1 SNHLY and CDR2 FYNNEI. The CDR3 totals 12 residues. V lost 7 bases, J lost 3 bases, and 6 bases lay in between. The full variable domain, its missing parts supplied by reference TRBV2 and TRBJ2-2, is EPEVTQTPSHQVTQMGQEVILRCVPISNHLYFYWYRQILGQKVEFLVSFYNNEISEKSEIFDDQFSVERPDGSNFTLKIRSTKLEDSAMYFCASNRYTGELFFGEGSRLTVL.

This clonotype was counted at least ten times. CDR3 sequence reads: CASSLGWQGTTEAFF. In DNA form, the CDR3 reads TGCGCCAGCAGCTTGGGTTGGCAGGGTACCACTGAAGCTTTCTTT. The V call is TRBV5-1, the J call TRBJ1-1, with D tentatively TRBD1 (5 bases). There are 15 residues in the CDR3. Germline CDR1 and CDR2: SGHRS and YFSETQ. The ends were cut back, 0 bases at V and 4 bases at J, with 13 bases in the middle.

The genes are TRBV19 and TRBJ2-1; 9 positions agree with TRBD1. V was clipped by 7 bases and J by 4 bases; unmatched bases: 5. CDR1 is LNHDA, CDR2 SQIVND, per germline (reference sequence). The CDR3 sequence is 14 residues long. CDR3 protein: CASKQGAGYNEQFF. CDR3 in DNA: TGTGCCAGTAAACAGGGGGCGGGATACAATGAGCAGTTCTTC.

Regarding this clonotype: A much larger clone differs from this one at a single base, so this may be a read error. The chain recombines TRBV6-2 or TRBV6-3 with TRBJ2-7, with TRBD2 as a possible D gene (5 bases). Trimming took 5 bases from V and 2 from J, leaving 16 bases between them. Germline CDR1 reads MNHEY; CDR2 reads SVGEGT. This CDR3 spans 15 amino acids. This chain's CDR3 is CASSPSGYWTYEQYF. CDR3 nucleotides: TGTGCCAGCAGTCCCTCGGGGTATTGGACCTACGAGCAGTACTTC.

This clonotype has only a few counts. V and J are TRBV7-9 and TRBJ2-2; possibly TRBD2 for D (5 bases). The germline CDR1 and CDR2 sequences are SEHNR and FQNEAQ (reference sequence). V was clipped by 4 bases and J by 4 bases, with 7 bases between them. The CDR3 is 13 residues long. The CDR3 bases are TGTGCCAGCAGCTACCGGGGCACCGGGGAGCTGTTTTTT. It yields the protein CASSYRGTGELFF. The complete variable domain, with remaining parts taken from reference TRBV7-9 and TRBJ2-2, reads DTGVSQNPRHKITKRGQNVTFRCDPISEHNRLYWYRQTLGQGPEFLTYFQNEAQLEKSRLLSDRFSAERPKGSFSTLEIQRTEQGDSAMYLCASSYRGTGELFFGEGSRLTVL.

This sequence joins TRBV7-9 and TRBJ1-2, with no clear D. This CDR3 is 13 amino acids long. Trimming removed 5 bases at V and 4 bases at J, with 11 bases between. The germline gives CDR1 SEHNR, CDR2 FQNEAQ (reference sequence). The CDR3 sequence is CASSPPRSYGYTF. CDR3 sequence (DNA): TGTGCCAGCAGCCCCCCCCGGAGCTATGGCTACACCTTC.